This entry lists 21 T cell receptor beta chains sequenced from one sample in a study of blood T cells in healthy people across ages. A sample-barcoded 5' primer and a J-beta primer mix were used in a second PCR of roughly 6 to 11 cycles. TCRdb itself ran the 5' RACE reads through MiXCR, one entry per CDR3 protein. This table has hundreds of thousands of distinct CDR3 sequences, 22% appearing once. Material: blood. Every receptor here comes from a man aged 65-85 years in good health.

This clonotype was detected only a few times. The genes are TRBV18 and TRBJ2-1; the D is unclear. The CDR3 runs to 15 residues. Germline assignment: CDR1 KGHSH and CDR2 LQKENI. V was shortened by 3 bases and J by 1 base, with 10 bases between the two germline ends. Here the CDR3 reads CASSPVAGSYNEQFF. The CDR3 DNA reads as TGTGCCAGCTCACCGGTAGCAGGTTCCTACAATGAGCAGTTCTTC. Supplemented by reference TRBV18 and TRBJ2-1, the full variable domain reads NAGVMQNPRHLVRRRGQEARLRCSPMKGHSHVYWYRQLPEEGLKFMVYLQKENIIDESGMPKERFSAEFPKEGPSILRIQQVVRGDSAAYFCASSPVAGSYNEQFFGPGTRLTVL.

The sample holds a few counts of this clonotype. The chain uses TRBV12-3 or TRBV12-4 and TRBJ1-3, with D unclear. The CDR3 loop spans 14 amino acids. Trimming took 5 bases from V and 3 from J, leaving 11 bases between them. CDR3 in DNA: TGTGCCAGCAGTGATCAATTTTTTGGAAACACCATATATTTT. Protein sequence: CASSDQFFGNTIYF.

This sequence joins TRBV29-1 and TRBJ1-1; no reliable D call. CDR1 and CDR2 from the germline V gene are SQVTM and ANQGSEA. V was clipped by 6 bases and J by 1 base, with 9 bases between them. The CDR3 spans 12 residues. CDR3 residues: CSVRPGNTEAFF. Written as DNA, the CDR3 is TGCAGCGTCAGACCAGGGAACACTGAAGCTTTCTTT. The full variable domain, its missing parts supplied by reference TRBV29-1 and TRBJ1-1, is SAVISQKPSRDICQRGTSLTIQCQVDSQVTMMFWYRQQPGQSLTLIATANQGSEATYESGFVIDKFPISRPNLTFSTLTVSNMSPEDSSIYLCSVRPGNTEAFFGQGTRLTVV.

V is TRBV10-3 and J is TRBJ2-4, with 9 bases aligning to TRBD1. Per the germline V gene, CDR1 is ENHRY and CDR2 is SYGVKD. The CDR3 contains 13 residues. The V and J ends lost 0 bases and 11 bases, in that order; junction bases with no gene match: 2. The CDR3: CAISESGQGVQYF. The CDR3 bases are TGTGCCATCAGTGAGTCGGGACAGGGTGTTCAGTACTTC.

This clonotype turned up a few times. As DNA, the CDR3 is TGTGCCAGCCACGAGGGGACAGGGGTACGCGAGCAGTACGTC. It is translated as CASHEGTGVREQYV. This chain joins TRBV6-2 or TRBV6-3 and TRBJ2-7; 10 bases are shared with TRBD1. After removal of 8 bases from V and 6 bases from J, the junction contained 10 bases not matched to a gene. Germline values: CDR1 MNHEY, CDR2 SVGEGT. This CDR3 is 14 amino acids long.

This clonotype has just a few counts. This sequence joins TRBV28 and TRBJ1-2; D is unclear. The germline CDR1 and CDR2 sequences are MDHEN and SYDVKM. The CDR3 consists of 15 residues. V dropped 3 bases and J dropped 7 bases, with 18 bases sitting between them. CDR3 DNA: TGTGCCAGCAGTTTGGTACAAAGTTCCAAGGGTGGCTACACCTTC. Encoded protein: CASSLVQSSKGGYTF.

The V and J genes are TRBV12-3 or TRBV12-4 and TRBJ1-2, with 12 bases identical to TRBD1. V gave up 6 bases and J gave up 7 bases; unmatched junction bases: 18. The CDR3 loop spans 18 amino acids. The CDR3, as DNA: TGTGCCAGCAGCTCCGGGACAGGGGGCTGGGCGGTTAAAGGTGGCTACACCTTC. This gives the protein CASSSGTGGWAVKGGYTF.

At least ten counts were recorded for this clonotype. The CDR3, as DNA: TGCGCCAGCAGCTTCCTACTAGCGGACCCCTGGAATGAGCAGTTCTTC. Its translation is CASSFLLADPWNEQFF. The chain employs TRBV4-3 and TRBJ2-1, with 8 bases that match TRBD2. Germline CDR1 reads LGHNA; CDR2 reads YSLEER. Unmatched junction bases numbered 13, after V lost 5 bases and J lost 7 bases. The CDR3 has 16 amino acids.

The chain employs TRBV19 and TRBJ2-5, with D unresolved. The V end was cut by 6 bases, the J end by 2 bases, with 10 bases between. Looked up from germline, CDR1 is LNHDA and CDR2 is SQIVND (reference sequence). The CDR3 is made up of 13 amino acids. The CDR3 nucleotides are TGTGCCAGTAGCGCCGGGTGGCAAGAGACCCAGTACTTC. Translation: CASSAGWQETQYF.

In this sample, this clonotype turned up a few times. The chain is built from TRBV20-1 and TRBJ1-5, with D possibly matching TRBD1 (5 bases). Germline V lookup: CDR1 DFQATT, CDR2 SNEGSKA (reference sequence). CDR3 size: 14 residues. Trimming stripped 4 bases from V and 0 bases from J, with 10 bases between. CDR3 in DNA: TGCAGTGCTACAACAGGCTATAGCAATCAGCCCCAGCATTTT. Protein: CSATTGYSNQPQHF.

The V and J genes are TRBV7-9 and TRBJ2-1, with a tentative D call TRBD2 (6 bases). This CDR3 is 17 amino acids long. Germline CDR1 and CDR2: SEHNR and FQNEAQ (reference sequence). V gave up 1 base and J gave up 4 bases, with 17 bases separating them. The CDR3, as DNA: TGTGCCAGCAGCTTAGGAGTCGTGCGGGATTCTTACAATGAGCAGTTCTTC. Amino acids: CASSLGVVRDSYNEQFF.

Worth noting for this clonotype: Germline and junction disagree at one end, which may indicate a read error. V is TRBV24-1 and J is TRBJ2-3; maybe TRBD1 (6 bases). Germline-derived CDR1 and CDR2 are KGHDR and SFDVKD. CDR3 length: 15 amino acids. CDR3 protein: CAASDRTEIGDTQYF. The CDR3 DNA reads as TGTGCCGCCAGTGATAGGACAGAGATAGGAGATACGCAGTATTTT.

The chain recombines TRBV7-2 with TRBJ2-1, with D uncertain. The J call may be incorrect, as the DNA end agrees better with TRBJ2-7. The germline V gene has CDR1 SGHTA and CDR2 FQGNSA. This CDR3 comprises 11 residues. The CDR3 bases are TGTGCCAGCAGCCAAACAGACGAGCAGTACGTC. It is translated as CASSQTDEQYV.

A few counts support this clonotype. CDR3 region: CATSLNYNEQFF. The CDR3 bases are TGTGCCACCAGTTTGAACTACAATGAGCAGTTCTTC. The rearrangement joins TRBV24-1 to TRBJ2-1, with no clear D. The CDR3 loop spans 12 amino acids. V was cut by 6 bases and J by 3 bases, with 5 bases left in between. Per germline, CDR1 KGHDR and CDR2 SFDVKD.

This clonotype was seen more than once but under ten times. The J gene is TRBJ1-3, the V gene TRBV7-9; perhaps TRBD1 as D (6 bases). Trimming took 8 bases from V and 8 from J, leaving 22 bases between them. The CDR3 runs to 15 residues. The V gene's germline CDR1 is SEHNR and CDR2 FQNEAQ (reference sequence). The DNA for the CDR3 is TGTGCCAGCCAGCGGGACAAGATCTTCGGGGACACCATATATTTT. Translated: CASQRDKIFGDTIYF.

This clonotype was counted a few times. The gene calls are TRBV24-1 and TRBJ1-5, with D unclear. Germline V gene sequence: CDR1 KGHDR, CDR2 SFDVKD. The CDR3 is 13 amino acids. Trimming shortened V by 1 base and J by 9 bases, and 9 bases separated the two germline ends. DNA for the CDR3: TGTGCCACCAGTGATTTTGGGGTTCGGCCCCAGCATTTT. Its translation: CATSDFGVRPQHF.

This clonotype was detected a few times. The V gene is TRBV12-3 or TRBV12-4, the J gene TRBJ1-2; D may be TRBD1 (5 bases). Between the trimmed V and J ends, which lost 10 bases and 0 bases, there was a span of 18 bases. CDR3 size: 15 residues. CDR3 bases: TGTGCCACCCGACCCAGACAGCGAGCTAACTATGGCTACACCTTC. It codes for CATRPRQRANYGYTF.

J is TRBJ1-1 and V is TRBV7-9, with TRBD1 identical over 11 bases. Looked up from germline, CDR1 is SEHNR and CDR2 is FQNEAQ (reference sequence). The trim removed 5 bases at V and 3 bases at J, leaving 11 bases unmatched. CDR3 size: 17 residues. For the CDR3, the DNA is TGTGCCAGCAGCCCAAAAGCTGGGGGACAGGGGGACACTGAAGCTTTCTTT. Translating gives CASSPKAGGQGDTEAFF.

The chain employs TRBV28 and TRBJ1-5; D is possibly TRBD1 (5 bases). The V end lost 7 bases, the J end lost 0 bases, and 13 bases lay between the germline ends. CDR1 is MDHEN, CDR2 SYDVKM, per germline. The CDR3 totals 15 residues. The CDR3 DNA follows: TGTGCCAGCATAAAAAGACAGAGTAGCAATCAGCCCCAGCATTTT. As protein: CASIKRQSSNQPQHF.

This chain connects TRBV20-1 to TRBJ1-5, with D possibly being TRBD1 (6 bases). This CDR3 contains 14 residues. Germline V gene lookup returns CDR1 DFQATT and CDR2 SNEGSKA (reference sequence). Trimming cost V 3 bases and J 6 bases, with 15 bases left between them. The CDR3 bases are TGCAGTGCTAGGTGGGCAGGGGAAAGTCAGCCCCAGCATTTT. Translated, it gives CSARWAGESQPQHF.

The V and J genes are TRBV20-1 and TRBJ1-1; unclear D gene. V gave up 6 bases and J gave up 2 bases, with 7 bases separating them. The CDR3 loop spans 11 amino acids. The V gene's germline CDR1 is DFQATT and CDR2 SNEGSKA (reference sequence). The CDR3 loop reads CSAHENTEAFF. The CDR3 DNA sequence: TGCAGTGCCCACGAAAACACTGAAGCTTTCTTT.